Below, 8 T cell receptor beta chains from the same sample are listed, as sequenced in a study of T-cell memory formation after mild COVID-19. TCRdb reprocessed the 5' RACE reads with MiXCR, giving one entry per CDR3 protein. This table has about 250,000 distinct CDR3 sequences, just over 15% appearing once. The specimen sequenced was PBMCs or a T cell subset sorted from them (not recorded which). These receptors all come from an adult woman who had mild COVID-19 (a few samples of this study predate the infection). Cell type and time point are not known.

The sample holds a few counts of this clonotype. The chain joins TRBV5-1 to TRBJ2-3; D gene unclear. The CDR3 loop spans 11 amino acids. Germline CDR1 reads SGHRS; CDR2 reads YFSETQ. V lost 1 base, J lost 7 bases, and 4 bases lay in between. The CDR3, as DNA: TGCGCCAGCAGCTTGATGAATACGCAGTATTTT. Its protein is CASSLMNTQYF.

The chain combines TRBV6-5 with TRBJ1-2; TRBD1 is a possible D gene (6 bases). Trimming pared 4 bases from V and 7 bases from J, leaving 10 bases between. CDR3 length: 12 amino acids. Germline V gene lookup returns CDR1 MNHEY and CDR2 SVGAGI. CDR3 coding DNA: TGTGCCAGCAGTTTTGGGGGCGGTGGCTACACCTTC. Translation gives CASSFGGGGYTF.

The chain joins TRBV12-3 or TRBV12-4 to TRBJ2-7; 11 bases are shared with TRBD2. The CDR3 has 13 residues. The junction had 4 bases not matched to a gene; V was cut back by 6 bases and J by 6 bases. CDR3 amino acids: CASRLAGGVEQYF. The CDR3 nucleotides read TGTGCCAGCAGGCTAGCGGGGGGCGTCGAGCAGTACTTC.

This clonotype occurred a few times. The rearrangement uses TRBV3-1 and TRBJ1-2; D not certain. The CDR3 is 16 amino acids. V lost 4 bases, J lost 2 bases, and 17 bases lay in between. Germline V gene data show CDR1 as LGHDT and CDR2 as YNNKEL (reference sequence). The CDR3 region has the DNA TGTGCCAGCAGCCCCCAGACGGGGAGGCGGAACTATGGCTACACCTTC. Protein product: CASSPQTGRRNYGYTF.

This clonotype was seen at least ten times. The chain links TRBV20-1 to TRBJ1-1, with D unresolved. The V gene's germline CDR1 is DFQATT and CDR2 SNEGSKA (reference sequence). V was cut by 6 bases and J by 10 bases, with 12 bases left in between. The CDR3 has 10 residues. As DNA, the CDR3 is TGCAGTGCCCCCGATCACCGAGCTTTCTTT. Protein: CSAPDHRAFF.

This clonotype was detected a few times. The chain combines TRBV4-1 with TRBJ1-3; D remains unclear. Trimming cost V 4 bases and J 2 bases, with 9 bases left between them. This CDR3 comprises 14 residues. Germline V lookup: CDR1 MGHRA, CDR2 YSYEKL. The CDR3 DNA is TGCGCCAGCAGCCCTGTGTACGCTGGAAACACCATATATTTT. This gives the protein CASSPVYAGNTIYF.

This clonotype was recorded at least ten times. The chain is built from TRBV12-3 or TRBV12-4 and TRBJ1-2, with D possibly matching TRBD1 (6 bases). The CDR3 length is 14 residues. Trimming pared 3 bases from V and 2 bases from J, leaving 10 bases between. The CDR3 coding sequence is TGTGCCAGCAGTTTGGGCAGGGGAAACTATGGCTACACCTTC. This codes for CASSLGRGNYGYTF.

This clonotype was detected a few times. CDR3 DNA: TGTGCCACCAGCAGGGATGCTGGTCCTTACGAGCAGTACTTC. Amino acid sequence: CATSRDAGPYEQYF. The V gene is TRBV15, the J gene TRBJ2-7; D gene unclear. This CDR3 region has 14 residues. V gave up 3 bases and J gave up 4 bases, with 13 bases separating them. CDR1 LNHNV and CDR2 YYDKDF come from the germline V gene (reference sequence).